These 24 T cell receptor beta chains originate from one sample sequenced in a study of shared clonotypes between healthy human individuals. Generated by immunoSEQ multiplex PCR, the TCRdb table keeps only in-frame clones and is missing some. The data show 2.3 million or so clones, with about 92% seen just once and under 0.45% held by the top ten. The sequenced sample was naive CD4+ T cells from PBMCs. Subset: CD45RA+ positively selected. Source of these receptors: a man aged 18 to 35 in good health. Some clones in this sample may be carry-over from other donors' samples.

The chain has TRBV11-3 and TRBJ2-7; TRBD2 is a possible D gene (6 bases). The CDR3 is 12 residues long. V shed 5 bases and J shed 10 bases, with 15 bases lying between them. Germline loops: CDR1 SGHNT, CDR2 YENEEA. The CDR3 nucleotides are TGTGCCAGCAGCGGGGTCGGGGGACCTCAGTACTTC. As protein: CASSGVGGPQYF.

V is TRBV5-1 and J is TRBJ2-3; 9 bases are a match to TRBD2. Trimming at V came to 1 base and at J to 5 bases, leaving 8 bases not matched to a gene. Germline CDR1 reads SGHRS; CDR2 reads YFSETQ. CDR3 length: 16 residues. The CDR3, as DNA: TGCGCCAGCAGCTTGTACTCAGCGGGAGGCCTAGATACGCAGTATTTT. Amino acids: CASSLYSAGGLDTQYF.

The CDR3 nucleotides read TGTGCCAGCAGATCGGGCCCCGCCACAGATACGCAGTATTTT. This translates into CASRSGPATDTQYF. The V and J genes are TRBV28 and TRBJ2-3; D call uncertain. V was pared by 6 bases and J by 2 bases, with 12 bases between. The CDR3 has 14 amino acids. Germline CDR1 MDHEN, CDR2 SYDVKM.

The chain joins TRBV30 to TRBJ2-7; TRBD1 aligns across 7 bases. J was trimmed by 2 bases and V by 4 bases; bases with no gene match: 11. Germline loops: CDR1 GTSNPN, CDR2 SVGIG (reference sequence). The CDR3 covers 15 residues. The CDR3 DNA is TGTGCCTGGACACTGGGGGACAGAGGGACCTACGAGCAGTACTTC. This translates into CAWTLGDRGTYEQYF.

V is TRBV23-1 and J is TRBJ2-1; no definite D call. TRBV23-1 carries the ORF label, with uncertain function. V was cut by 6 bases and J by 15 bases, with 12 bases left in between. The CDR3 covers 10 residues. The CDR3 loop is CASRPPARFF. The CDR3 nucleotides read TGCGCCAGCAGACCTCCGGCCCGGTTCTTC.

J is TRBJ2-7 and V is TRBV5-1; 8 bases are a match to TRBD2. V shed 4 bases and J 4 bases; nucleotides not matched to a gene: 10. The CDR3 consists of 15 residues. Looked up from germline, CDR1 is SGHRS and CDR2 is YFSETQ. CDR3 sequence: CASSRQRAGEYEQYF. In nucleotides, the CDR3 is TGCGCCAGCAGCCGACAGAGAGCGGGAGAATACGAGCAGTACTTC.

This chain connects TRBV28 to TRBJ1-1, with TRBD1 identical over 10 bases. The CDR3 is 12 residues long. Germline CDR1 is MDHEN and CDR2 is SYDVKM. The trim removed 8 bases at V and 9 bases at J, leaving 6 bases unmatched. CDR3 loop: CASEGQGFQAFF. The DNA for the CDR3 is TGTGCCAGCGAGGGACAGGGGTTCCAAGCTTTCTTT.

The chain carries TRBV10-3 and TRBJ1-2, with no clear D. Trimming pared 0 bases from V and 4 bases from J, leaving 12 bases between. The CDR3 runs 15 residues. Germline V lookup: CDR1 ENHRY, CDR2 SYGVKD. The CDR3 loop is CAISESTRLTYGYTF. In nucleotides, the CDR3 is TGTGCCATCAGTGAGTCAACGCGACTAACCTATGGCTACACCTTC.

V usage is TRBV19 and J usage is TRBJ1-5; D possibly corresponds to TRBD1 (6 bases). Germline CDR1 and CDR2: LNHDA and SQIVND (reference sequence). This CDR3 has 15 amino acids. V lost 1 base, J lost 7 bases, and 14 bases lay in between. CDR3 nucleotides: TGTGCCAGTAGTATAGTGGGGGGGCTATGGCAGCCCCAGCATTTT. Translation: CASSIVGGLWQPQHF.

V gene TRBV18 combines with J gene TRBJ2-6; tentatively, D is TRBD1 or TRBD2 (5 bases each). V dropped 5 bases and J dropped 2 bases, with 16 bases sitting between them. Germline V lookup: CDR1 KGHSH, CDR2 LQKENI. This CDR3 has 17 amino acids. The DNA for the CDR3 is TGTGCCAGCTCATCGTCCGACGGGACGGCTGGGGCCAACGTCCTGACTTTC. It specifies CASSSSDGTAGANVLTF.

This chain uses TRBV6-1 with TRBJ2-7; 8 bases are a match to TRBD1. The CDR3 length is 12 residues. Germline loops: CDR1 MNHNS, CDR2 SASEGT. V trimming: 6 bases; J trimming: 7 bases; junction bases outside the gene matches: 5. Here the CDR3 DNA reads TGTGCCAGCAGAAGAACAGGGGGGGAGCAGTACTTC. It yields the protein CASRRTGGEQYF.

For this clone: Other DNA sequences from this sample encode an identical CDR3 as well. V is TRBV30 and J is TRBJ2-5; the D is unclear. The CDR3 spans 12 residues. The germline CDR1 and CDR2 sequences are GTSNPN and SVGIG (reference sequence). V was shortened by 2 bases and J by 5 bases, with 9 bases between the two germline ends. The chain's CDR3 is CAWSPGGETQYF. In DNA, the CDR3 is TGTGCCTGGAGTCCCGGTGGGGAGACCCAGTACTTC.

This CDR3 is CASSAGLGENTEAFF. In DNA form, the CDR3 reads TGTGCCAGCAGCGCTGGTCTAGGGGAAAACACTGAAGCTTTCTTT. The chain employs TRBV11-3 and TRBJ1-1, with D possibly TRBD1 on 5 matching bases. The CDR3 runs to 15 residues. From germline, CDR1 is SGHNT and CDR2 YENEEA. V lost 5 bases, J lost 2 bases, and 15 bases lay in between.

This chain connects TRBV5-1 to TRBJ2-1, with D unclear. The length of the CDR3 is 13 residues. Germline CDR1 SGHRS, CDR2 YFSETQ. V was trimmed by 0 bases and J by 7 bases, leaving 8 bases between them. CDR3 residues: CASSLGWGNEQFF. The CDR3 region has the DNA TGCGCCAGCAGCTTGGGTTGGGGAAATGAGCAGTTCTTC. Full variable domain (rest looked up from reference TRBV5-1 and TRBJ2-1): KAGVTQTPRYLIKTRGQQVTLSCSPISGHRSVSWYQQTPGQGLQFLFEYFSETQRNKGNFPGRFSGRQFSNSRSEMNVSTLELGDSALYLCASSLGWGNEQFFGPGTRLTVL.

This chain links TRBV9 with TRBJ1-5, with no clear D. Germline values: CDR1 SGDLS, CDR2 YYNGEE. Trimming pared 4 bases from V and 1 base from J, leaving 15 bases between. The CDR3 totals 16 residues. The CDR3 DNA is TGTGCCAGCAGCCTCGGGCCCCCGGGCAGCAATCAGCCCCAGCATTTT. It specifies CASSLGPPGSNQPQHF.

The V call is TRBV19, the J call TRBJ2-4; TRBD1 is a possible D gene (6 bases). Trimming shortened V by 8 bases and J by 1 base, and 12 bases separated the two germline ends. The CDR3 length is 14 residues. The germline V gene encodes CDR1 LNHDA and CDR2 SQIVND (reference sequence). DNA for the CDR3: TGTGCCAGTGGGGACACTGAGGCCAAAAACATTCAGTACTTC. This codes for CASGDTEAKNIQYF.

With respect to this clone: A read error may produce the germline difference seen at one junction end. This chain links TRBV7-3 with TRBJ1-2, with TRBD1 matching over 10 bases. Germline V gene sequence: CDR1 SGHTA, CDR2 FQGTGA. CDR3 length equals 18 residues. In DNA, the CDR3 is TGTGCCAGCAGCCCAATCTCTCCGGGACAGGGGTCCTCTATATGGCTAAACTTC. Protein sequence: CASSPISPGQGSSIWLNF.

The rearrangement joins TRBV6-5 to TRBJ2-7; D might be TRBD2 (5 bases). CDR1 is MNHEY, CDR2 SVGAGI, per germline. Trimming took off 2 bases at V and 3 bases at J, with 11 bases between the two ends. The CDR3 covers 14 residues. The CDR3 DNA is TGTGCCAGCAGTTACGCGGCCGGGAACTACGAGCAGTACTTC. Translating gives CASSYAAGNYEQYF.

The V call is TRBV18, the J call TRBJ1-4; D is unresolved. Deletions cut 4 bases from V and 4 bases from J, with 4 bases between. This CDR3 spans 12 amino acids. The germline V gene has CDR1 KGHSH and CDR2 LQKENI. DNA for the CDR3: TGTGCCAGCTCACGGGATAATGAAAAACTGTTTTTT. Translation: CASSRDNEKLFF. Based on the CDR3 plus reference TRBV18 and TRBJ1-4, the full variable domain is NAGVMQNPRHLVRRRGQEARLRCSPMKGHSHVYWYRQLPEEGLKFMVYLQKENIIDESGMPKERFSAEFPKEGPSILRIQQVVRGDSAAYFCASSRDNEKLFFGSGTQLSVL.

V and J are TRBV7-2 and TRBJ2-3; D uncertain. V was shortened by 6 bases and J by 1 base, with 8 bases between the two germline ends. Germline CDR1 SGHTA, CDR2 FQGNSA. The CDR3 is made up of 13 amino acids. Written as DNA, the CDR3 is TGTGCCAGCAGGGGCACCCGCACAGATACGCAGTATTTT. Its translation is CASRGTRTDTQYF.

This clone has a single count. The CDR3 nucleotides are TGTGCCAGCAGCTTCGTCGGGTACGAGCAGTACTTC. This gives the protein CASSFVGYEQYF. The chain links TRBV11-2 to TRBJ2-7, with D uncertain. Deletions cut 3 bases from V and 4 bases from J, with 7 bases between. Germline V gene sequence: CDR1 SGHAT, CDR2 FQNNGV. This CDR3 has 12 amino acids. Looking up the rest from reference TRBV11-2 and TRBJ2-7 gives the full variable domain: EAGVAQSPRYKIIEKRQSVAFWCNPISGHATLYWYQQILGQGPKLLIQFQNNGVVDDSQLPKDRFSAERLKGVDSTLKIQPAKLEDSAVYLCASSFVGYEQYFGPGTRLTVT.

J is TRBJ1-2 and V is TRBV6-1; 10 nucleotides match TRBD1. The CDR3 length is 14 residues. V lost 6 bases and J lost 4; bases outside the gene matches: 5. Germline V gene data show CDR1 as MNHNS and CDR2 as SASEGT. In DNA form, the CDR3 reads TGTGCCAGCAGGCCCGGGACAGGGGCCTATGGCTACACCTTC. Protein: CASRPGTGAYGYTF.

The V call is TRBV7-3, the J call TRBJ2-5; 10 nucleotides agree with TRBD2. The CDR3 totals 15 residues. V lost 3 bases, J lost 4 bases, and 5 bases stayed unmatched. Germline V gene lookup returns CDR1 SGHTA and CDR2 FQGTGA. The CDR3 DNA is TGTGCCAGCAGCTTGGTACTAGCGGGAAGAGAGACCCAGTACTTC. The encoded protein is CASSLVLAGRETQYF.

The chain employs TRBV4-2 and TRBJ1-3; D might be TRBD1 (5 bases). CDR1 is LGHNA and CDR2 is YNFKEQ in the germline V gene. Deletions cut 1 base from V and 1 base from J, with 8 bases between. The CDR3 loop spans 15 amino acids. As DNA, the CDR3 is TGTGCCAGCAGCCAAGTTGACAGATCTGGAAACACCATATATTTT. The encoded protein is CASSQVDRSGNTIYF.